The sequence of this T cell receptor beta chain was determined in a study of PD-L1 blockade in urothelial cancer. Study-wide context: Intravenous atezolizumab, 1,200 mg every 3 weeks, was begun by patients in the mid-2010s.

Time point given: pretreatment peripheral blood. Patients suffered from locally advanced or metastatic urothelial carcinoma. Measured with immunoSEQ multiplex PCR; TCRdb has only the in-frame clones, and not every one. The sample lists approximately 50,000 clones; about 86% were seen once. Sequencing was performed on PBMCs, taken around atezolizumab (anti-PD-L1) treatment. The source of this sequence is a man between 65 and 79 years old with urothelial cancer.

The CDR3 coding sequence is TGTGCCAGCAGCTTAGTGGCGGGGGGTGGAGAGACCCAGTACTTC. Protein: CASSLVAGGGETQYF. The chain combines TRBV7-8 with TRBJ2-5; 8 nucleotides match TRBD2. The trim removed 1 base at V and 4 bases at J, leaving 5 bases unmatched. This CDR3 has 15 residues. The V gene's germline CDR1 is SGHVS and CDR2 FQNEAQ.